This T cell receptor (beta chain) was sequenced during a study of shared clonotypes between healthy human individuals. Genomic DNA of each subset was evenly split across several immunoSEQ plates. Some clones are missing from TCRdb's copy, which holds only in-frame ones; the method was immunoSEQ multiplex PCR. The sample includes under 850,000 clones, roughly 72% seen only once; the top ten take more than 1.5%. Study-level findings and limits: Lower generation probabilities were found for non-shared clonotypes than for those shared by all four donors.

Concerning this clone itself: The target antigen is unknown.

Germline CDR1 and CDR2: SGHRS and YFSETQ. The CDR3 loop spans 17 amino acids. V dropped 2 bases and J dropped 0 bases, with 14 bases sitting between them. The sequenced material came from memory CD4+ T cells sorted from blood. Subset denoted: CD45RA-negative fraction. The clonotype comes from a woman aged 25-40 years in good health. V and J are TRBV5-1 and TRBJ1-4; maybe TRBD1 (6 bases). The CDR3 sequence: CASSLGRRTATNEKLFF. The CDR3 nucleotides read TGCGCCAGCAGCTTAGGGCGTAGGACAGCAACTAATGAAAAACTGTTTTTT.